The text below deals with one TCR beta chain. Losses at the gene ends were 4 bases for V and 4 bases for J; bases not matched to a gene: 1. CDR3 length equals 12 residues. Germline V gene sequence: CDR1 KGHSH, CDR2 LQKENI. The source of the sample is a study of blood T cell repertoires in COVID-19. Looking at the study overall: The United States, Italy and Spain were the sources of the acute and convalescent COVID-19 samples. Sources were T cells, B-cell-depleted T cells, or PBMCs; the material itself was cDNA or gDNA.

As processed by the authors: Estimates of nucleated cell counts were drawn from the amplification of reference gene primers. Using immunoSEQ multiplex PCR, the repertoire was profiled, and TCRdb retains in-frame clones only, with some absent. That table supplies the V and J calls and clone size; D and trimming were determined from the DNA. The table shows around 140,000 clones, with approximately 90% occurring only once. The chain uses TRBV18 and TRBJ2-7; 7 nucleotides match TRBD1. This TCR was recovered from a human donor with COVID-19, enrolled during active disease. The donor label of this sample is uncertain. The source material was peripheral blood. CDR3 region: CASSQQGYEQYF. For the CDR3, the DNA is TGTGCCAGCTCACAACAGGGGTACGAGCAGTACTTC.